These 9 T cell receptor beta chains were sequenced from one sample in a study of neurological immune-mediated disorders. TCRdb re-derived calls from the 5' RACE reads in MiXCR, one entry per CDR3 protein. The repertoire holds 24,000 or so distinct CDR3 sequences, with 2% to 2.5% as singletons. The sequencing input was PBMCs. These receptors were obtained from a woman aged 45 to 65 with multiple sclerosis.

By frequency in the sample, this clonotype is medium-sized. The rearrangement joins TRBV29-1 to TRBJ2-1, with D possibly being TRBD1 (5 bases). Looked up from germline, CDR1 is SQVTM and CDR2 is ANQGSEA. The germline V and J ends were trimmed by 5 bases and 4 bases, with 27 bases remaining between them. This CDR3 spans 18 amino acids. The CDR3 loop is CSVPNRNLKKTIYNEQFF. The CDR3 DNA is TGCAGCGTTCCGAACAGGAACCTCAAAAAAACTATTTACAATGAGCAGTTCTTC.

This clonotype was counted at least ten times. V is TRBV7-6 and J is TRBJ1-1; D not certain. V was trimmed by 1 base and J by 1 base, leaving 4 bases between them. CDR3 length equals 13 residues. CDR1 is SGHVS, CDR2 FNYEAQ, per germline. The CDR3 coding sequence is TGTGCCAGCAGCTTAGTAGAGAACACTGAAGCTTTCTTT. Protein sequence: CASSLVENTEAFF.

The table lists this clonotype with many counts. The V call is TRBV28, the J call TRBJ1-2; no firm D call. Germline V gene data show CDR1 as MDHEN and CDR2 as SYDVKM. The CDR3 loop spans 11 amino acids. Between the trimmed V and J ends, which lost 8 bases and 4 bases, there was a span of 8 bases. In DNA, the CDR3 is TGTGCCAGCGAGGCTGTCTATGGCTACACCTTC. Residues: CASEAVYGYTF.

This clonotype has a count of ten or more. V and J are TRBV4-3 and TRBJ2-7; maybe TRBD1 (5 bases). The CDR3 has 14 amino acids. The V end lost 3 bases, the J end lost 8 bases, and 17 bases lay between the germline ends. Germline CDR1 is LGHNA and CDR2 is YSLEER. CDR3 nucleotide sequence: TGCGCCAGCAGCCAGGCCGAGGATAGGACAAAGCAGTACTTC. Protein: CASSQAEDRTKQYF.

This clonotype was picked up a small number of times. V gene TRBV6-2 or TRBV6-3 combines with J gene TRBJ2-5; D might be TRBD2 (6 bases). V was clipped by 2 bases and J by 5 bases, with 15 bases between them. The CDR3 has 15 residues. From germline, CDR1 is MNHEY and CDR2 SVGEGT. The CDR3 loop is CASSYVPTSMETQYF. The DNA of the CDR3 is TGTGCCAGCAGTTACGTTCCTACTAGCATGGAGACCCAGTACTTC.

This clonotype showed up many times. The V call is TRBV2, the J call TRBJ2-7; weak D call: TRBD1 (5 bases). Per germline, CDR1 SNHLY and CDR2 FYNNEI. V shed 2 bases and J shed 3 bases, with 14 bases lying between them. CDR3 length: 15 residues. The CDR3 coding sequence is TGTGCCAGCAGTGAAAGGGCAGGGCCCAGCTACGAGCAGTACTTC. Its translation is CASSERAGPSYEQYF.

This clonotype was seen a few times. The chain uses TRBV11-3 and TRBJ2-3; 9 bases align to TRBD2. There are 16 residues in the CDR3. Germline V lookup: CDR1 SGHNT, CDR2 YENEEA. With V trimmed by 3 bases and J by 6 bases, 10 bases remained unmatched. CDR3: CASSFGAGGPGDTQYF. CDR3 nucleotide sequence: TGTGCCAGCAGCTTTGGAGCGGGGGGCCCCGGGGATACGCAGTATTTT. The complete variable domain, with remaining parts taken from reference TRBV11-3 and TRBJ2-3, reads EAGVVQSPRYKIIEKKQPVAFWCNPISGHNTLYWYLQNLGQGPELLIRYENEEAVDDSQLPKDRFSAERLKGVDSTLKIQPAELGDSAVYLCASSFGAGGPGDTQYFGPGTRLTVL.

This clonotype appeared many times. The rearrangement joins TRBV12-3 or TRBV12-4 to TRBJ1-4, with TRBD1 matching over 8 bases. This CDR3 contains 11 residues. V shed 7 bases, J shed 12 bases, and the junction held 4 bases outside the gene matches. The CDR3 loop reads CASTRDRQLFF. DNA of the CDR3: TGTGCCAGCACTCGGGACAGGCAACTGTTTTTT.

This clonotype was seen repeatedly, ten times or more. V and J are TRBV9 and TRBJ1-2, with TRBD1 as a possible D gene (5 bases). The germline V and J ends were trimmed by 2 bases and 3 bases, with 8 bases remaining between them. Germline V gene data show CDR1 as SGDLS and CDR2 as YYNGEE. The CDR3 contains 13 residues. The DNA of the CDR3 is TGTGCCAGCAGCGTTGGGGGGGACTATGGCTACACCTTC. Translating it yields CASSVGGDYGYTF.